This T cell receptor (beta chain) came from a study of patients and donors after allogeneic stem cell transplantation. This clonotype showed up just a few times. CDR1 and CDR2 from the germline V gene are LGHNA and YSLEER. The CDR3 is 16 amino acids. V shed 0 bases and J shed 0 bases, with 8 bases lying between them. TCRdb re-called the RT-PCR reads through MiXCR, storing one row per CDR3 protein. The sample has about a million distinct CDR3 sequences, more than 15% seen once. This sequence originates from a human donor who was either an allogeneic HSCT recipient or a stem cell or donor lymphocyte infusion donor (not recorded which). It is not recorded whose cells these are; they may come from a transplant donor. Material: blood, either unsorted or a sorted T cell fraction (not recorded which). This chain uses TRBV4-3 with TRBJ1-4; D gene uncertain. CDR3 DNA sequence: TGCGCCAGCAGCCAAGACACGAAAGCAACTAATGAAAAACTGTTTTTT. Translated, it gives CASSQDTKATNEKLFF.